This note documents a single T cell receptor (beta chain) sequence. These data belong to a study of blood T cell repertoires in COVID-19. Study at large: Samples representing acute and convalescent COVID-19 were sourced from the United States, Italy and Spain.

Germline V gene data show CDR1 as SGHAT and CDR2 as FQNNGV. With V trimmed by 5 bases and J by 2 bases, 5 bases remained unmatched. This CDR3 has 14 amino acids. Sequencing used immunoSEQ multiplex PCR; TCRdb keeps in-frame clones, though not all of them. The data contain about 190,000 clones, roughly 80% of them seen just once; the ten biggest clones take up 6.9%. The TCR originated in a man between 60 and 75 years old with acute or convalescent COVID-19. This sequence joins TRBV11-2 and TRBJ2-7, with 8 bases matching TRBD2. The sequencing sample was made of peripheral blood. CDR3 loop: CASSLTSGTYEQYF. Written as DNA, the CDR3 is TGTGCCAGCAGCCTTACTAGCGGAACCTACGAGCAGTACTTC.